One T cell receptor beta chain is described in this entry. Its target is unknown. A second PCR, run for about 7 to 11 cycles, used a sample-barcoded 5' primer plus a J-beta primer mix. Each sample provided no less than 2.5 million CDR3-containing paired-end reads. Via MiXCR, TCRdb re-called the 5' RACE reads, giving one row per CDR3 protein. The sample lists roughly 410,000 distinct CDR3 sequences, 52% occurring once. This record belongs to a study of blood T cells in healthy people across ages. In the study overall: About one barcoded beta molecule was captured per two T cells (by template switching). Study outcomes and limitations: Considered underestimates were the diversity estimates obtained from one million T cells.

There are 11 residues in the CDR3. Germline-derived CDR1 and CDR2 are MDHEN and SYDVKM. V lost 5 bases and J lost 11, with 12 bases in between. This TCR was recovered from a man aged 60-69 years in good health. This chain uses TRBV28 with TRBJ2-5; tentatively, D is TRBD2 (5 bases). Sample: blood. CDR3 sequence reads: CASSTSRGQYF. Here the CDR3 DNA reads TGTGCCAGCAGTACCTCCCGCGGGCAGTACTTC.